This TCR beta chain appears in the sequencing data of a study of human T cells and chemical hapten exposure (dated by TCRdb to about 2021). About the study as a whole: For sensitization, 2% DPC in acetone was applied to a 2 cm by 2 cm area of upper inner arm skin. Patient blood was sampled pre-sensitization (week 0) and at 2, 6 and about 24 weeks after DPC sensitization. Patch testing was performed on the upper back with Finn chambers containing 0.01% DPC, and the patch tests were scored after 6 days according to International Contact Dermatitis Research Group standards. Most of the patients in the cohort were female, and the cohort covered alopecia areata with under or over 50% scalp involvement, alopecia totalis and alopecia universalis. Weekly therapeutic DPC doses were additionally applied to the scalp of patients throughout the roughly 23-week study period. Under 30 alopecia patients gave blood for TCR sequencing at one to four time points (pre-sensitization, 2, 6 and 24 weeks). The libraries were sequenced as a pool, and the TCR yield per sample differed mostly because of small variations in library volumes within the pool. The study tracked peripheral blood TCR repertoire changes in vivo during primary and secondary sensitization to the hapten diphenylcyclopropenone (DPC) in alopecia patients. What the research found in general, with its limitations: A positive correlation was found between the number of PT1 expanded TCRs and patch test score, with significance reached at thresholds 8, 16 and 32 but not 4. Compared with pre-sensitization or healthy control sets, expanded TCRs formed significantly more large CDR3 similarity clusters, which is consistent with antigen-driven responses. All patients had alopecia, a presumed autoimmune disease, so their immune response might differ from that of healthy individuals. After repeated subsampling, changes were observed in the strength of the expansion versus patch-test correlation and in the threshold at which the correlation became significant. DPC sensitization did not change how many TCRs were above 1 in 1000 frequency, and no evidence was found of alterations in global repertoire structure.

This clonotype was picked up a small number of times. Its antigen remains undetermined. Per-base qualities were not stored, and no clone one base away is much larger. The CDR3 starts with the cysteine, ends with the phenylalanine, and has 16 residues. CDR3 DNA is the only sequence kept; it has 48 bases, read in frame from the first base. The germline V gene gives CDR1 as MNHNS and CDR2 as SASEGT. Cut back by 10 bases and 0 bases, the V and J ends lie 19 bases apart. Library preparation used RACE. The instrument given in TCRdb is NextSeq 500. Library preparation attached unique molecular identifiers to individual cDNA molecules for quantitative, reproducible TCR counting. Both TCR alpha and TCR beta chains were sequenced from each blood RNA sample. As for the authors' bioinformatics: The median number of TCRs per sample was around 96,000, ranging from about 20,000 to 700,000. V, J and CDR3 annotation of the TCR reads was carried out using the Decombinator software suite. To make PS versus PT1 abundance plots, every sample was subsampled to the same number of TCRs (28,000). Expanded TCRs were defined as absent before sensitization and observed at least eight times at the 2-week time point. TCRdb reprocessed the public reads (quality trimming at Q25 with fastp, clone calling with MiXCR) and kept in-frame beta chains. Identical CDR3 protein sequences are pooled into one entry, listed with their most common genes and DNA. TCRdb, rather than the study authors, made the V and J calls. The sample table contains a few hundred thousand distinct CDR3 sequences; only one count was recorded for about 6% of them. The ten largest clones add up to around 6% of the sample.

Taken with the paper, the label for time point translates to: patch test 2, 6 weeks after DPC sensitization. Per the publication, the treatment or condition label means: therapeutic diphenylcyclopropenone sensitization with weekly scalp DPC. At each patch-test visit, blood was drawn before the patch test was applied. To be eligible, patients had to be aged 18 to 70, diagnosed with alopecia and judged suitable for DPC therapy, while pregnant patients were excluded. Total RNA was extracted from unfractionated whole blood that had been collected in Tempus Blood RNA tubes. The sample here was whole blood, taken in connection with sensitization to the hapten diphenylcyclopropenone (DPC). The rearrangement joined TRBV6-1 to TRBJ1-5, with the D segment identity uncertain. This TCR was recovered from a woman between 18 and 29 years old with alopecia areata. Some clones in this sample may be carry-over from other donors' samples. Here is the DNA: TGTGCCACCGTACTGGGAACTCTCAGTAGCAATCAGCCCCAGCATTTT. This codes for CATVLGTLSSNQPQHF.